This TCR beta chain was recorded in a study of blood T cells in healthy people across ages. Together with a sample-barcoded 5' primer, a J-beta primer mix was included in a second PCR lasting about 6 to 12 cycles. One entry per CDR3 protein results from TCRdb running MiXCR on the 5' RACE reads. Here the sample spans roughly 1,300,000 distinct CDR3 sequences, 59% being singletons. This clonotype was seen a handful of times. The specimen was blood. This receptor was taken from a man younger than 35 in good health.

The CDR3 region has the DNA TGTGCCAGCAGTTTTTTTAGGGGAAACTATGGCTACACCTTC. Amino acids: CASSFFRGNYGYTF. The chain has TRBV12-3 or TRBV12-4 and TRBJ1-2, with D maybe TRBD1 (5 bases). This CDR3 comprises 14 residues. Trimming left V 3 bases short and J 2 bases short, with 10 bases between.